The present T cell receptor beta chain was sequenced within a study of cytomegalovirus exposure and HLA in healthy donors. Study-wide points: A previous analysis found most TCR beta V segments productive roughly 90% or roughly 30% of the time. A later analysis, which compared TCR beta chains of equal frequency, found the HLA-associated ones more clonally expanded. What was likely a sequencing artifact was a cluster of highly shared sequence variants. Several of the most significant clusters appeared linked to common viral pathogens, based on a later analysis.

PCR was performed using 60 Vbeta and 13 Jbeta primers. The method was immunoSEQ multiplex PCR; TCRdb's version includes in-frame clones alone and lacks a portion of them. The sample has tens of thousands of clones; 70% to 85% are singletons. Comments on this clone: As yet, its antigen is unknown.

Germline loops: CDR1 SNHLY, CDR2 FYNNEI. This CDR3 is built from 23 residues. The trim removed 8 bases at V and 2 bases at J, leaving 33 bases unmatched. The source is a man aged 30 to 45 in good health and CMV-seronegative. Sequencing was done on a sample of PBMCs. V is TRBV2 and J is TRBJ1-2, with 9 positions matching TRBD1. CDR3 sequence (DNA): TGTGCCAGCGGGGGTGGAATGATTCCGGGACAGGGATCGGATGTCTGGGCAAACTATGGCTACACCTTC. Translating it yields CASGGGMIPGQGSDVWANYGYTF.